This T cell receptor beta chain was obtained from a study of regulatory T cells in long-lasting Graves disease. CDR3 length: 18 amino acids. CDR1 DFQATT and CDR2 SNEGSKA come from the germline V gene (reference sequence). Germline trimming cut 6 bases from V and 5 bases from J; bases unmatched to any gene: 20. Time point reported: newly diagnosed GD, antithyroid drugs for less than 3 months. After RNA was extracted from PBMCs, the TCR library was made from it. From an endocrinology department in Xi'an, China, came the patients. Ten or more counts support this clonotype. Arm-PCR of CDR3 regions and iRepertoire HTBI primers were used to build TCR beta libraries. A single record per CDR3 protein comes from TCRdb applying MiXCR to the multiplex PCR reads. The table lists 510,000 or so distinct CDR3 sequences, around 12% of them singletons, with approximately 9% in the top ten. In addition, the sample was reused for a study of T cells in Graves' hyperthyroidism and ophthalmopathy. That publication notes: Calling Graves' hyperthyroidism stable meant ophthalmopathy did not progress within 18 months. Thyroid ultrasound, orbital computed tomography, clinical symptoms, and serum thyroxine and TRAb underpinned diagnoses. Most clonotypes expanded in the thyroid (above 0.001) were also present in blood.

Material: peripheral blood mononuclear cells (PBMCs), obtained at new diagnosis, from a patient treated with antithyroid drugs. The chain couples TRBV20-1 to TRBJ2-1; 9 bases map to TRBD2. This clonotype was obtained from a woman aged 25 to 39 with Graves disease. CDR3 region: CSAPGWQGTSKGNNEQFF. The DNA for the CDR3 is TGCAGTGCACCGGGATGGCAAGGGACTAGCAAGGGGAACAATGAGCAGTTCTTC.